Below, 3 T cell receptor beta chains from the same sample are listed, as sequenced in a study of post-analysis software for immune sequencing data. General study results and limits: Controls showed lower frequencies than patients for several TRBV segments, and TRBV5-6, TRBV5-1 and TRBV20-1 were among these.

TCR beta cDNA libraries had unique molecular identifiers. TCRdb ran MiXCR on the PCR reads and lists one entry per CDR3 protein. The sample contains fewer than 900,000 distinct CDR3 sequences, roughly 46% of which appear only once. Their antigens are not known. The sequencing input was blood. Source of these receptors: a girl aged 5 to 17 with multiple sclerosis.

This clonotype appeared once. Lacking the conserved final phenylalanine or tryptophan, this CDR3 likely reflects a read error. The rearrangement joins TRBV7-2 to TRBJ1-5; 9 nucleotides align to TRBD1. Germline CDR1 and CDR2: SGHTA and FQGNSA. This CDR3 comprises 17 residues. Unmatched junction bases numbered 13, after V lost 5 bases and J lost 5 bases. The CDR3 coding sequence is TGTGCCAGCAGCGTGGGGGGGACAGGGCAACACGATCAGCCCCAGCATGTT. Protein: CASSVGGTGQHDQPQHV.

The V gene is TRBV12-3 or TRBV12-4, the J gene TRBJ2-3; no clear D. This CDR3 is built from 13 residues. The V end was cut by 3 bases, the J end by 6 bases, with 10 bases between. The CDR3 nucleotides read TGTGCCAGCAGTTTTTCCGCGGCTGATACGCAGTATTTT. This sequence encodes CASSFSAADTQYF.

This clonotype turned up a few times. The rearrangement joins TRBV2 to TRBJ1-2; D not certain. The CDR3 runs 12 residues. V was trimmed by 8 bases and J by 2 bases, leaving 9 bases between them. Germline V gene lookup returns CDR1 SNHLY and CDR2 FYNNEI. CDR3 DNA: TGTGCCAGCGTGCGGGCAAACTATGGCTACACCTTC. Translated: CASVRANYGYTF.